Presented here are 17 T cell receptor beta chains from one specimen sequenced in a study of T cell repertoires in cytomegalovirus infection. Each CDR3 protein gets one entry after TCRdb re-called the reads with MiXCR. This sample has 95,000 to 150,000 distinct CDR3 sequences, with 25% to 35% found just once. These receptors are not linked to any known antigen. This sample comprised CD8+ T cells from cultured PBMCs, obtained from culture after CMV antigen stimulation. The receptors come from a human donor in good health (CMV status not recorded). Some clones in this sample may be carry-over from other donors' samples.

This clonotype was picked up one time. V and J are TRBV5-5 and TRBJ2-7, with D perhaps assigned TRBD1 or TRBD2 (5 bases each). This CDR3 region has 14 residues. The V end lost 5 bases, the J end lost 5 bases, and 17 bases lay between the germline ends. The V gene's germline CDR1 is SGHKS and CDR2 YYEKEE (reference sequence). CDR3 coding DNA: TGTGCCAGCAGTCCTGGGGACGGATTTGACGAGCAGTACTTC. It specifies CASSPGDGFDEQYF.

In this sample, this clonotype turned up many times. The chain carries TRBV7-8 and TRBJ1-1; D might be TRBD1 (5 bases). This CDR3 is built from 17 residues. V was cut by 2 bases and J by 0 bases, with 16 bases left in between. Germline loops: CDR1 SGHVS, CDR2 FQNEAQ. CDR3: CASSLPAGQGLNTEAFF. CDR3 sequence (DNA): TGTGCCAGCAGCTTACCTGCGGGGCAGGGACTGAACACTGAAGCTTTCTTT.

The V call is TRBV12-3 or TRBV12-4, the J call TRBJ1-4; D gene uncertain. The CDR3 runs to 16 residues. Trimming pared 6 bases from V and 2 bases from J, leaving 16 bases between. CDR3 protein: CASSPAAGSTNEKLFF. As DNA, the CDR3 is TGTGCCAGCAGCCCCGCGGCGGGAAGTACTAATGAAAAACTGTTTTTT.

The table lists this clonotype with many counts. This chain connects TRBV7-8 to TRBJ1-4; no clear D gene. CDR1 is SGHVS and CDR2 is FQNEAQ in the germline V gene. The V end was cut by 1 base, the J end by 7 bases, with 10 bases between. CDR3 length: 14 amino acids. The chain's CDR3 is CASSLDHGPEKLFF. In DNA form, the CDR3 reads TGTGCCAGCAGCTTAGATCACGGACCTGAAAAACTGTTTTTT.

The J gene is TRBJ2-1, the V gene TRBV12-5; 7 bases match TRBD1. CDR3 length: 13 residues. J was trimmed by 5 bases and V by 3 bases; bases with no gene match: 1. Germline assignment: CDR1 LGHNT and CDR2 FRNRAP. CDR3 protein: CASGFGQDNEQFF. The CDR3 DNA follows: TGTGCTAGTGGTTTCGGACAGGACAATGAGCAGTTCTTC. Looking up the rest from reference TRBV12-5 and TRBJ2-1 gives the full variable domain: DARVTQTPRHKVTEMGQEVTMRCQPILGHNTVFWYRQTMMQGLELLAYFRNRAPLDDSGMPKDRFSAEMPDATLATLKIQPSEPRDSAVYFCASGFGQDNEQFFGPGTRLTVL.

The chain carries TRBV2 and TRBJ1-2, with 8 bases lining up with TRBD1. Trimming at V came to 7 bases and at J to 5 bases, leaving 12 bases not matched to a gene. This CDR3 comprises 15 residues. CDR1 and CDR2 (germline): SNHLY, FYNNEI. The CDR3 coding sequence is TGTGCCAGCAAGGACAGGGAACCCGACCTATATGGCTACACCTTC. Translating it yields CASKDREPDLYGYTF.

This clonotype was counted at least ten times. The chain joins TRBV12-3 or TRBV12-4 to TRBJ2-7, with D possibly matching TRBD2 (7 bases). Trimming took off 6 bases at V and 0 bases at J, with 21 bases between the two ends. This CDR3 spans 17 amino acids. The CDR3 bases are TGTGCCAGCAGCCCCCCAGCTGAGGCGGGGGCCTCCTACGAGCAGTACTTC. This codes for CASSPPAEAGASYEQYF.

The rearrangement links TRBV7-9 to TRBJ2-5; D is undetermined. Germline assignment: CDR1 SEHNR and CDR2 FQNEAQ (reference sequence). This CDR3 contains 13 residues. Trimming shortened V by 3 bases and J by 5 bases, and 10 bases separated the two germline ends. The CDR3 DNA follows: TGTGCCAGCAGCTTCGCCGTTCCCGAGACCCAGTACTTC. Its translation is CASSFAVPETQYF.

This clonotype was detected a few times. The rearrangement links TRBV5-4 to TRBJ2-3; D perhaps matches TRBD2 (5 bases). The ends were cut back, 5 bases at V and 0 bases at J, with 13 bases in the middle. The length of the CDR3 is 15 residues. Germline CDR1 is SGHNT and CDR2 is YYREEE (reference sequence). The CDR3 region is CASSWGWESTDTQYF. The CDR3 nucleotides are TGTGCCAGCAGTTGGGGTTGGGAGAGCACAGATACGCAGTATTTT.

This clonotype has at least ten counts. This chain links TRBV27 with TRBJ2-2; either TRBD1 or TRBD2 may supply D (5 bases each). Germline V gene data show CDR1 as MNHEY and CDR2 as SMNVEV (reference sequence). CDR3 length: 16 residues. V lost 7 bases and J lost 8, with 23 bases in between. The CDR3 coding sequence is TGTGCCAGCACCCATACCTTCGGGGCCCGGAAGGGGGAGCTGTTTTTT. Protein sequence: CASTHTFGARKGELFF.

The rearrangement joins TRBV4-3 to TRBJ1-1; 8 nucleotides line up with TRBD1. Trimming removed 3 bases from V and 5 bases from J; junction bases left unmatched: 11. Germline V CDR1 and CDR2: LGHNA, YSLEER. The CDR3 extends over 16 amino acids. DNA for the CDR3: TGCGCCAGCAGCCACGATCCTGACAGGGGTTGGACTGAAGCTTTCTTT. It is translated as CASSHDPDRGWTEAFF.

Of note for this clonotype: The DNA is omitted, as the CDR3 cannot be located on it reliably, and the CDR3 follows TCRdb's listing. The CDR3: CISVPEAFDRGYGYTF. The V gene is TRBV7-5, the J gene TRBJ1-2; the table assigns TRBD1, which was not confirmed against the DNA. TRBV7-5 is tagged as a pseudogene. The CDR3 region is 16 residues in length, termini included.

This sequence joins TRBV4-2 and TRBJ2-3, with TRBD1 matching over 9 bases. Germline assignment: CDR1 LGHNA and CDR2 YNFKEQ. CDR3 length: 15 amino acids. With V trimmed by 5 bases and J by 1 base, 4 bases remained unmatched. The CDR3 protein is CASSVRTGGTDTQYF. The CDR3 bases are TGTGCCAGCAGCGTTAGGACAGGGGGCACAGATACGCAGTATTTT.

The V gene is TRBV4-1, the J gene TRBJ1-6; D is undetermined. CDR3 size: 16 residues. V was cut by 0 bases and J by 2 bases, with 8 bases left in between. Germline values: CDR1 MGHRA, CDR2 YSYEKL. The CDR3 DNA reads as TGCGCCAGCAGCCAAGAACGAGGCCCCTATAATTCACCCCTCCACTTT. Translating it yields CASSQERGPYNSPLHF.

In this sample, this clonotype turned up many times. The V gene is TRBV28, the J gene TRBJ1-4; 7 bases fit TRBD1. The junction had 14 bases not matched to a gene; V was cut back by 5 bases and J by 11 bases. CDR3 size: 15 residues. CDR1 and CDR2 (germline): MDHEN, SYDVKM. The CDR3 sequence is CASSPPPDRVGKLFF. CDR3 coding DNA: TGTGCCAGCAGTCCCCCCCCAGACAGGGTCGGGAAACTGTTTTTT.

This clonotype was observed many times. The CDR3 bases are TGTGCCAGCAGCTTAGCGCGCAAAGACACTGAAGCTTTCTTT. It specifies CASSLARKDTEAFF. V is TRBV7-9 and J is TRBJ1-1, with D hard to call. Trimming pared 0 bases from V and 3 bases from J, leaving 8 bases between. Germline V lookup: CDR1 SEHNR, CDR2 FQNEAQ (reference sequence). The CDR3 totals 14 residues.

This chain joins TRBV7-3 and TRBJ1-1, with 8 bases that match TRBD1. V trimming: 11 bases; J trimming: 3 bases; junction bases outside the gene matches: 5. CDR1 and CDR2 from the germline V gene are SGHTA and FQGTGA. The CDR3 totals 12 residues. The CDR3 reads CAGRDRYTEAFF. The CDR3 coding sequence is TGTGCCGGCCGGGACAGGTACACTGAAGCTTTCTTT.